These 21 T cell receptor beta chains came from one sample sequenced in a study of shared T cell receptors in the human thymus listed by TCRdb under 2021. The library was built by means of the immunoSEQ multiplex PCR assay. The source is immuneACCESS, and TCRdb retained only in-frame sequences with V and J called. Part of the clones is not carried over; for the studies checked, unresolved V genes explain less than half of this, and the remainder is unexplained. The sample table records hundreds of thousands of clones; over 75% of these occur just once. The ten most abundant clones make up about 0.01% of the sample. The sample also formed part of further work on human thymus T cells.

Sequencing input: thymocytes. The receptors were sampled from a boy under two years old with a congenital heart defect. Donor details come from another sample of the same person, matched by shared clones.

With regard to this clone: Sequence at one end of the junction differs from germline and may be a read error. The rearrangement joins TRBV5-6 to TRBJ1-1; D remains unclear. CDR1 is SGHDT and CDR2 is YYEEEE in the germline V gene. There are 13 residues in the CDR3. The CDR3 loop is CAGSLQLNTEAFF. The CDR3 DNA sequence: TGTGCCGGCAGCTTGCAGTTGAACACTGAAGCTTTCTTT.

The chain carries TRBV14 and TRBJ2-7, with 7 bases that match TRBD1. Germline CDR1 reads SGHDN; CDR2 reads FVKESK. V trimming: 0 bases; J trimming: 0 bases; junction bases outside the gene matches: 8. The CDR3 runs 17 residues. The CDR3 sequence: CASSQERSRTGSYEQYF. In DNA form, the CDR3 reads TGTGCCAGCAGCCAAGAGAGGAGCAGGACAGGCTCCTACGAGCAGTACTTC.

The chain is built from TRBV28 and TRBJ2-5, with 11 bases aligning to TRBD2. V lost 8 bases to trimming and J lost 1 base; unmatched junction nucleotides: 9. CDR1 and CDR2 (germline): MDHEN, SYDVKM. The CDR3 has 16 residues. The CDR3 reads CASGGTSGPSQETQYF. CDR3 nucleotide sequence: TGTGCCAGCGGCGGGACTAGCGGACCCAGCCAAGAGACCCAGTACTTC.

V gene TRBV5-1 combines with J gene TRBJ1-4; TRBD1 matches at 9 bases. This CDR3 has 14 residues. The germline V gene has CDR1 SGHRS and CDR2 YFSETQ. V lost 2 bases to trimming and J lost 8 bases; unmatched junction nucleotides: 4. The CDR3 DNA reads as TGCGCCAGCAGCTTCGGGACAGGGCGGGAAAAACTGTTTTTT. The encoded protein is CASSFGTGREKLFF. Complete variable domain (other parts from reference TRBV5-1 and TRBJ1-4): KAGVTQTPRYLIKTRGQQVTLSCSPISGHRSVSWYQQTPGQGLQFLFEYFSETQRNKGNFPGRFSGRQFSNSRSEMNVSTLELGDSALYLCASSFGTGREKLFFGSGTQLSVL.

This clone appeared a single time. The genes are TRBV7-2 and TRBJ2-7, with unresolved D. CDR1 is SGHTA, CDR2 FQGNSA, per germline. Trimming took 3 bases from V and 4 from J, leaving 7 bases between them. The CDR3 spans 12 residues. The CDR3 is CASSLAAYEQYF. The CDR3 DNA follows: TGTGCCAGCAGCTTGGCGGCATACGAGCAGTACTTC.

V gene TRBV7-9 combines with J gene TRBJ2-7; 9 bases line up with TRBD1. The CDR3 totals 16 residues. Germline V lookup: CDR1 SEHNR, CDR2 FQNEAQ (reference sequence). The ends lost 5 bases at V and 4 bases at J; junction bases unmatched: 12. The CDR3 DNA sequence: TGTGCCAGCAGCCTAACACGGGACAGGGAATCGTACGAGCAGTACTTC. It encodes CASSLTRDRESYEQYF.

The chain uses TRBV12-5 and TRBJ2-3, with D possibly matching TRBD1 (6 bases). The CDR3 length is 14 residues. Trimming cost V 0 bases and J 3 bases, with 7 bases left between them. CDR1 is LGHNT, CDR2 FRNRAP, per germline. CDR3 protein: CASGLVRGTDTQYF. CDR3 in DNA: TGTGCTAGTGGTTTGGTAAGGGGGACAGATACGCAGTATTTT.

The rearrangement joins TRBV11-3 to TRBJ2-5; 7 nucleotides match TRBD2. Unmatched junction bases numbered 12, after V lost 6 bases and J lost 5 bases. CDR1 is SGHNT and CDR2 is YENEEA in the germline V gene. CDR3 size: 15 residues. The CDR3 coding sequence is TGTGCCAGCAGAGAATTCGGGGGGTTGTGGGAGACCCAGTACTTC. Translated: CASREFGGLWETQYF.

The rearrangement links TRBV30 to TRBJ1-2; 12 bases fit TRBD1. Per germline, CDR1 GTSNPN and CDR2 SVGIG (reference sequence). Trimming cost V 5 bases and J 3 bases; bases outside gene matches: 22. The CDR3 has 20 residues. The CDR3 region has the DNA TGTGCCTGGGGCGAGAGGGCGACCGGGACAGGGGGCGAATTGTACTATGGCTACACCTTC. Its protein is CAWGERATGTGGELYYGYTF.

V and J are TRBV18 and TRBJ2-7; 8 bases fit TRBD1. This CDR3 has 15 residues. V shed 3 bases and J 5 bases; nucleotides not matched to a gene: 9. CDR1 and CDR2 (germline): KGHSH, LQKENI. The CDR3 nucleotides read TGTGCCAGCTCACCGGGACAGGTAGGAATCCACGAGCAGTACTTC. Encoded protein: CASSPGQVGIHEQYF.

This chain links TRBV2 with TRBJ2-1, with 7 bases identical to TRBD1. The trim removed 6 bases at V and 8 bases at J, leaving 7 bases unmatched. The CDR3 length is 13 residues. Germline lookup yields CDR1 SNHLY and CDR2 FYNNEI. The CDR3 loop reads CASRGDSSDEQFF. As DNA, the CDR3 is TGTGCCAGCAGGGGGGACAGTTCAGATGAGCAGTTCTTC.

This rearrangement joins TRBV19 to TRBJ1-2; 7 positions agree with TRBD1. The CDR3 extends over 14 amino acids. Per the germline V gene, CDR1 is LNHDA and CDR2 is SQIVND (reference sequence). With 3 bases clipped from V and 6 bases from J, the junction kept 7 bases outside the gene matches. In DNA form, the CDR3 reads TGTGCCAGTAGTATTCGACAGGGAAGGAATGGCTACACCTTC. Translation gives CASSIRQGRNGYTF.

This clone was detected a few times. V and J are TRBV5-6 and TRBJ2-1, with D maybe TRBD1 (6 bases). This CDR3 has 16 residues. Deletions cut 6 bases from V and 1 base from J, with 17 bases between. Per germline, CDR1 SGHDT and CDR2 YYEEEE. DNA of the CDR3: TGTGCCAGCACCAAACAGGGATTAAGATCCTACAATGAGCAGTTCTTC. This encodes CASTKQGLRSYNEQFF.

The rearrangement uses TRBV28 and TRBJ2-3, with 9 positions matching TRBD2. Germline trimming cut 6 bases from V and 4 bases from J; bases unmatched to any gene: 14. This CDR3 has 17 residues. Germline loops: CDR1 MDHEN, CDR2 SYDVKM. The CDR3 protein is CASRPCGRAPWADTQYF. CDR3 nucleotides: TGTGCCAGCAGACCCTGCGGGAGGGCTCCCTGGGCAGATACGCAGTATTTT.

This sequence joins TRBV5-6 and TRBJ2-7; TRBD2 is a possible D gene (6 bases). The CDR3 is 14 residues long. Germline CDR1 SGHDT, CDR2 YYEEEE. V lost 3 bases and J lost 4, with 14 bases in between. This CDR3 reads CASSSERASYEQYF. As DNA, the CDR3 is TGTGCCAGCAGCTCTGAGCGGGCCTCTTACGAGCAGTACTTC.

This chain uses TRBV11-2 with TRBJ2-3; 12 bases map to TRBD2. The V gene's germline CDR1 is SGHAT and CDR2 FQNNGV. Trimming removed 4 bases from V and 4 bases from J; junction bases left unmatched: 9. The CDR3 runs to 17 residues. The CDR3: CASSCASGRVSPDTQYF. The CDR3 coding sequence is TGTGCCAGCAGCTGCGCTAGCGGGAGGGTATCCCCAGATACGCAGTATTTT.

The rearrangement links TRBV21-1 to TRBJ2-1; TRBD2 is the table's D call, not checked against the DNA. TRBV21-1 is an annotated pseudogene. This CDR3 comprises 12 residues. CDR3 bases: TGTGCCAGCGTACCGGGGGACAATGAGCAGTTCTTC. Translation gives CASVPGDNEQFF.

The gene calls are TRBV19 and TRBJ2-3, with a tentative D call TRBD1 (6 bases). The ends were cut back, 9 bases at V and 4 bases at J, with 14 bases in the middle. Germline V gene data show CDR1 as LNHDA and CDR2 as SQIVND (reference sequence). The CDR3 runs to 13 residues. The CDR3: CASNQQGADTQYF. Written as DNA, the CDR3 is TGTGCCAGCAATCAACAGGGAGCAGATACGCAGTATTTT.

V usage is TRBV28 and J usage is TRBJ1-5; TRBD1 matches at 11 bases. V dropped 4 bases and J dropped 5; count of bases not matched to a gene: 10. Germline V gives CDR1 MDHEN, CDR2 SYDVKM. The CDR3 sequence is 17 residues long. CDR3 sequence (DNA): TGTGCCAGCAGTTCCCGGGACAGGGGGGATGCCCATCAGCCCCAGCATTTT. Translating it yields CASSSRDRGDAHQPQHF.

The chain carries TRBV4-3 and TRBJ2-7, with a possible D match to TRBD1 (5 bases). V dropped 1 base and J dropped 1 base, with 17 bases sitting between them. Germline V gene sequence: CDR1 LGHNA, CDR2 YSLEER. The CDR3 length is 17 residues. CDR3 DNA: TGCGCCAGCAGCCAAGGCAGGGTAAGGGGAAATTCCTACGAGCAGTACTTC. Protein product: CASSQGRVRGNSYEQYF.

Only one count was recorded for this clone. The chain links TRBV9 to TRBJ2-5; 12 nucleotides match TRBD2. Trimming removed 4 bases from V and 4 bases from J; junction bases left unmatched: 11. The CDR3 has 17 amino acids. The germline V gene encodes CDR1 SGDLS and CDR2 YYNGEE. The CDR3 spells CASSPRPSGRAGETQYF. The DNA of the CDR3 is TGTGCCAGCAGCCCCCGTCCTAGCGGGAGGGCGGGAGAGACCCAGTACTTC.